This is a list of T cell receptor beta chains from one sample in a study of vaccination and CD4 T cells after COVID-19. TCRdb processed the PCR reads anew with MiXCR; each CDR3 protein has one entry. The data contain roughly 16,000 distinct CDR3 sequences, around 46% of them singletons. No cognate antigen is known for these TCRs. The material was CD4+ T cells from blood, cultured in vitro, obtained before SARS-CoV-2 vaccination. The source is a human donor who had recovered from COVID-19. Both conserved end residues are part of each CDR3. Each record gives: D gene, clone size, J gene, V gene, CDR3 DNA, CDR3 protein. A D gene is named only where the DNA matches it firmly. Not every row has a clone size; where given, it reads once, few, many or a size class.

d_call: TRBD1; clone_size: -; j_call: TRBJ1-5; v_call: TRBV28; cdr3_nt: TGTGCCAGCAGAGTCAGGACAGGTCCCAATCAGCCCCAGCATTTT; cdr3_aa: CASRVRTGPNQPQHF
d_call: -; clone_size: -; j_call: TRBJ1-3; v_call: TRBV28; cdr3_nt: TGTGCCAGCAGGGGGACCGGCCTGAGCTCTGGAAACACCATATATTTT; cdr3_aa: CASRGTGLSSGNTIYF
d_call: -; clone_size: few; j_call: TRBJ1-1; v_call: TRBV19; cdr3_nt: TGTGCCAGTAGTCGGGGGGGAATGAACACTGAAGCTTTCTTT; cdr3_aa: CASSRGGMNTEAFF
d_call: TRBD1; clone_size: few; j_call: TRBJ1-1; v_call: TRBV7-2; cdr3_nt: TGTGCCAGCAGCTTCCGGGACAGGGTGAACACTGAAGCTTTCTTT; cdr3_aa: CASSFRDRVNTEAFF
d_call: TRBD1; clone_size: few; j_call: TRBJ1-5; v_call: TRBV7-9; cdr3_nt: TGTGCCAGCAGCCCCGGGACAGCTTACAATCAGCCCCAGCATTTT; cdr3_aa: CASSPGTAYNQPQHF
d_call: -; clone_size: few; j_call: TRBJ1-2; v_call: TRBV15; cdr3_nt: TGTGCCACCAGCGGAACCCTGGGGGGAACCTACACCTTC; cdr3_aa: CATSGTLGGTYTF
d_call: -; clone_size: -; j_call: TRBJ1-2; v_call: TRBV12-3/TRBV12-4; cdr3_nt: TGTGCCAGCACCCGACAGGAGCATGGCTACACCTTC; cdr3_aa: CASTRQEHGYTF
d_call: -; clone_size: -; j_call: TRBJ2-3; v_call: TRBV2; cdr3_nt: TGTGCCAGCAGTGAAGGGAGGGGTAGCACAGATACGCAGTATTTT; cdr3_aa: CASSEGRGSTDTQYF
d_call: TRBD1; clone_size: -; j_call: TRBJ2-2; v_call: TRBV6-1; cdr3_nt: TGTGCCAGCAGTCCGGGACAGGGGCTCGCCGGGGAGCTGTTTTTT; cdr3_aa: CASSPGQGLAGELFF
d_call: TRBD2; clone_size: once; j_call: TRBJ2-7; v_call: TRBV20-1; cdr3_nt: TGCAGTGCTAGTACTAGCGGGCTCTACGAGCAGTACTTC; cdr3_aa: CSASTSGLYEQYF
d_call: -; clone_size: -; j_call: TRBJ1-3; v_call: TRBV7-2; cdr3_nt: TGTGCCAGCAGCTCTGAGCGAAACACCATATATTTT; cdr3_aa: CASSSERNTIYF
d_call: -; clone_size: -; j_call: TRBJ2-1; v_call: TRBV10-3; cdr3_nt: TGTGCCATCAGTTCCCGGGACCCAAGCTCCTACAATGAGCAGTTCTTC; cdr3_aa: CAISSRDPSSYNEQFF
d_call: -; clone_size: -; j_call: TRBJ2-5; v_call: TRBV6-1; cdr3_nt: TGTGCCAGCAGTCCGCTGGGAGAGACCCAGTACTTC; cdr3_aa: CASSPLGETQYF
d_call: -; clone_size: once; j_call: TRBJ2-5; v_call: TRBV11-3; cdr3_nt: TGTGCCAGCAGCCGAACCGGGCAAGAGACCCAGTACTTC; cdr3_aa: CASSRTGQETQYF
d_call: -; clone_size: -; j_call: TRBJ1-2; v_call: TRBV6-2/TRBV6-3; cdr3_nt: TGTGCCAGCACCGAAGGGGAGGGGTACTATGGCTACACCTTC; cdr3_aa: CASTEGEGYYGYTF
d_call: TRBD2; clone_size: -; j_call: TRBJ2-7; v_call: TRBV6-1; cdr3_nt: TGTGCCAGCAGTGAAGCGGGGGGGGTGGACGAGCAGTACTTC; cdr3_aa: CASSEAGGVDEQYF
d_call: TRBD2; clone_size: few; j_call: TRBJ2-1; v_call: TRBV20-1; cdr3_nt: TGCAGTGCTCATCCACCCGGGAGGGCCGGAGACAATGAGCAGTTCTTC; cdr3_aa: CSAHPPGRAGDNEQFF
d_call: -; clone_size: -; j_call: TRBJ2-6; v_call: TRBV2; cdr3_nt: TGTGCCAGCAGCGACGCCAGCTCTGGGGCCAACGTCCTGACTTTC; cdr3_aa: CASSDASSGANVLTF
d_call: TRBD1; clone_size: few; j_call: TRBJ1-5; v_call: TRBV6-1; cdr3_nt: TGTGCCAGCAGCTCAGGGGGCCTCGACCAGCCCCAGCATTTT; cdr3_aa: CASSSGGLDQPQHF
d_call: TRBD2; clone_size: -; j_call: TRBJ2-7; v_call: TRBV28; cdr3_nt: TGTGCCAGCAGTCAGGGACTAGCGGGAGGGCGGGTTATCGAGCAGTACTTC; cdr3_aa: CASSQGLAGGRVIEQYF
d_call: -; clone_size: -; j_call: TRBJ1-2; v_call: TRBV7-3; cdr3_nt: TGTGCCAGCAGCTTAACTGGGGACGGCTATGGCTACACCTTC; cdr3_aa: CASSLTGDGYGYTF
d_call: TRBD1; clone_size: few; j_call: TRBJ1-5; v_call: TRBV6-5; cdr3_nt: TGTGCCAGCAGTTATACCGGGACAGGGGATCAGCCCCAGCATTTT; cdr3_aa: CASSYTGTGDQPQHF
d_call: -; clone_size: few; j_call: TRBJ2-7; v_call: TRBV20-1; cdr3_nt: TGCAGTGCTAGAGGGGACAAGGTGTTCGAGCAGTACTTC; cdr3_aa: CSARGDKVFEQYF
d_call: -; clone_size: -; j_call: TRBJ1-5; v_call: TRBV19; cdr3_nt: TGTGCCAGTAGTCCCAACCCTAAGGGCCGCAATCAGCCCCAGCATTTT; cdr3_aa: CASSPNPKGRNQPQHF
d_call: TRBD1; clone_size: few; j_call: TRBJ1-1; v_call: TRBV7-2; cdr3_nt: TGTGCCAGCAGCTTCGAGGGGGCGGGGACTGAAGCTTTCTTT; cdr3_aa: CASSFEGAGTEAFF
d_call: -; clone_size: few; j_call: TRBJ1-6; v_call: TRBV20-1; cdr3_nt: TGCAGTGCTAGTGACCGGGAATTTAATTCACCCCTCCACTTT; cdr3_aa: CSASDREFNSPLHF